This TCR beta chain originates from a study of T cell responses to AZD1222 COVID-19 vaccine. Study findings and constraints: Spike-specific TCR breadth and depth rose after two AZD1222 doses. Repertoire sampling was restricted to post-peak T cell response timepoints. Females made up more of the donors, who were largely white British, and clonal diversity may have come out too low.

The protocol was immunoSEQ multiplex PCR, while the TCRdb copy is restricted to in-frame clones and leaves out a portion. This table has 140,000 or so clones, about 90% appearing once. The CDR3 runs 13 residues. Looked up from germline, CDR1 is SQVTM and CDR2 is ANQGSEA. On this clone itself: Its matching antigen is unknown. A junction boundary mismatches the germline segment, possibly from a read error.

This TCR was sampled from an adult who received the MenACWY meningococcal vaccine as a control. Sequences were derived from peripheral blood, sampled 28 days after the second dose of the MenACWY control vaccine. The chain employs TRBV29-1 and TRBJ2-5, with D unclear. CDR3 region: CSVEDGQQETQYF. The CDR3 coding sequence is TGCAGCGTCGAAGACGGCCAGCAAGAGACCCAGTACTTC.